This T cell receptor (beta chain) derives from a study of blood T cell repertoires in COVID-19. Study-level information: COVID-19 samples from acute and convalescent phases originated in the United States, Italy and Spain.

Source study methods: Reference gene primer amplification gave nucleated cell count estimates. Assay: immunoSEQ multiplex PCR; the TCRdb copy retains only in-frame clones and omits some. Clone size and V and J calls were adopted from that table, with D and trimming inferred from the DNA. The table has approximately 150,000 clones, around 84% seen once. The germline V gene has CDR1 SGHAT and CDR2 FQDESV (reference sequence). The CDR3 consists of 14 residues. The V gene end was trimmed by 7 bases and the J gene end by 6 bases; junction bases not matched to a gene: 6. The chain recombines TRBV11-1 with TRBJ2-1, with TRBD2 matching over 10 bases. The TCR comes from a man aged 25 to 40 with COVID-19, enrolled during active disease. Sequencing input: peripheral blood. CDR3 residues: CASIPGLAANEQFF. Written as DNA, the CDR3 is TGTGCCAGCATCCCAGGACTAGCGGCCAATGAGCAGTTCTTC.